Below are 32 T cell receptor beta chains sequenced from a single sample in a study of T-cell reconstitution after alpha-beta-depleted transplantation in children. TCRbeta library preparation incorporated unique molecular identifiers. TCRdb called the PCR reads again in MiXCR, with one record for every CDR3 protein. This sample has 600,000 to 800,000 distinct CDR3 sequences, with about an eighth found just once. The specimen was PBMCs, collected before TCRalphabeta/CD19-depleted stem cell transplant. The receptors shown here come from a girl aged 2 to 9 with congenital amegakaryocytic thrombocytopenia, due to receive a stem cell transplant.

This clonotype was counted at least ten times. V and J are TRBV20-1 and TRBJ2-1, with D hard to call. V lost 6 bases, J lost 3 bases, and 15 bases lay in between. There are 14 residues in the CDR3. CDR1 DFQATT and CDR2 SNEGSKA come from the germline V gene (reference sequence). The CDR3 sequence: CSAPPKTVYNEQFF. For the CDR3, the DNA is TGCAGTGCCCCCCCCAAGACGGTCTACAATGAGCAGTTCTTC.

This clonotype was picked up many times. The rearrangement joins TRBV20-1 to TRBJ2-3; 7 nucleotides align to TRBD2. Germline loops: CDR1 DFQATT, CDR2 SNEGSKA (reference sequence). The CDR3 loop spans 15 amino acids. With 0 bases clipped from V and 2 bases from J, the junction kept 5 bases outside the gene matches. Here the CDR3 reads CSARDGAGITDTQYF. DNA for the CDR3: TGCAGTGCTAGAGATGGAGCGGGGATCACAGATACGCAGTATTTT.

This clonotype was recorded many times. The chain carries TRBV6-4 and TRBJ2-2, with 11 bases that match TRBD2. V trimming: 6 bases; J trimming: 7 bases; junction bases outside the gene matches: 19. The germline gives CDR1 MRHNA, CDR2 SNTAGT. The CDR3 extends over 19 amino acids. In nucleotides, the CDR3 is TGTGCCAGCAGCCCGACTAGCGGGATAGAAACCCCTAGGGACGGGGAGCTGTTTTTT. Protein: CASSPTSGIETPRDGELFF.

This clonotype appeared a few times. V usage is TRBV20-1 and J usage is TRBJ2-1; perhaps TRBD2 as D (7 bases). V gave up 6 bases and J gave up 1 base, with 16 bases separating them. The CDR3 contains 15 residues. CDR1 is DFQATT and CDR2 is SNEGSKA in the germline V gene (reference sequence). The CDR3 sequence is CSAPYEGGSYNEQFF. CDR3 in DNA: TGCAGTGCACCATATGAGGGGGGGTCCTACAATGAGCAGTTCTTC.

As for this clonotype: A junction end diverges from the germline sequence, so it may reflect a read error. Here the CDR3 reads CASSQETSGSYSEQFF. The DNA of the CDR3 is TGCGCCAGCAGCCAGGAGACTAGCGGGAGCTACAGTGAGCAGTTCTTC. This chain joins TRBV4-1 and TRBJ2-1, with 12 nucleotides matching TRBD2. Germline assignment: CDR1 MGHRA and CDR2 YSYEKL. There are 16 residues in the CDR3.

Ten or more counts support this clonotype. The rearrangement links TRBV4-1 to TRBJ2-1, with TRBD2 identical over 9 bases. The CDR3 runs to 16 residues. Trimming removed 1 base from V and 7 bases from J; junction bases left unmatched: 8. CDR1 is MGHRA, CDR2 YSYEKL, per germline. The CDR3 spells CASSQASGARQNEQFF. CDR3 nucleotide sequence: TGCGCCAGCAGCCAAGCTAGCGGGGCCCGTCAAAATGAGCAGTTCTTC.

This clonotype was picked up many times. The rearrangement uses TRBV7-8 and TRBJ2-1, with 10 bases that match TRBD2. Germline assignment: CDR1 SGHVS and CDR2 FQNEAQ. V shed 3 bases, J shed 0 bases, and the junction held 5 bases outside the gene matches. This CDR3 is 17 amino acids long. CDR3 amino acids: CASSFTSGTTSYNEQFF. The CDR3 DNA is TGTGCCAGCAGCTTCACTAGCGGGACCACCTCCTACAATGAGCAGTTCTTC.

At least ten counts were recorded for this clonotype. V usage is TRBV29-1 and J usage is TRBJ2-3; 8 bases are a match to TRBD2. CDR3 size: 14 residues. The germline CDR1 and CDR2 sequences are SQVTM and ANQGSEA. V lost 4 bases, J lost 6 bases, and 9 bases stayed unmatched. CDR3 nucleotide sequence: TGCAGCGTTGTCCGAGGGAGCGGGAGTGATACGCAGTATTTT. Protein sequence: CSVVRGSGSDTQYF.

This clonotype appeared a few times. The chain employs TRBV18 and TRBJ2-7, with D possibly matching TRBD1 (5 bases). Germline V gene data show CDR1 as KGHSH and CDR2 as LQKENI. The CDR3 loop spans 15 amino acids. The V and J ends lost 2 bases and 5 bases respectively, with 16 bases between them. The CDR3 DNA reads as TGTGCCAGCTCACCAAATACACAGGTTAATCACGAGCAGTACTTC. It codes for CASSPNTQVNHEQYF.

This clonotype showed up many times. The chain combines TRBV29-1 with TRBJ1-6; perhaps TRBD1 as D (5 bases). In germline, CDR1 is SQVTM, CDR2 ANQGSEA. This CDR3 region has 14 residues. Trimming cost V 2 bases and J 9 bases, with 14 bases left between them. CDR3 sequence reads: CSVEKGEISSPLHF. The CDR3 region has the DNA TGCAGCGTTGAAAAAGGGGAAATAAGTTCACCCCTCCACTTT.

This clonotype was detected ten times or more. The chain combines TRBV7-8 with TRBJ1-1; D is possibly TRBD1 (6 bases). CDR3 length: 14 amino acids. Germline CDR1 reads SGHVS; CDR2 reads FQNEAQ. Trimming left V 4 bases short and J 5 bases short, with 14 bases between. The CDR3 spells CASSSPFRGTEAFF. The CDR3 DNA reads as TGTGCCAGCAGCTCACCCTTCAGGGGAACTGAAGCTTTCTTT.

J is TRBJ2-3 and V is TRBV18; TRBD1 aligns across 7 bases. The length of the CDR3 is 16 residues. Germline V gene sequence: CDR1 KGHSH, CDR2 LQKENI. V shed 3 bases and J 0 bases; nucleotides not matched to a gene: 6. The CDR3 loop reads CASSPTTGTSTDTQYF. The CDR3 DNA sequence: TGTGCCAGCTCACCCACGACAGGGACCAGCACAGATACGCAGTATTTT.

This chain joins TRBV20-1 and TRBJ2-7; D call uncertain. Germline V gene sequence: CDR1 DFQATT, CDR2 SNEGSKA (reference sequence). Trimming left V 0 bases short and J 3 bases short, with 12 bases between. This CDR3 comprises 14 residues. CDR3 sequence reads: CSARDPLGRYEQYF. DNA for the CDR3: TGCAGTGCTAGAGATCCCCTAGGACGCTACGAGCAGTACTTC.

The CDR3 DNA reads TGTGCCAGCAGCTTGTTATCGCAGGGTGGACAGCCCCAGCATTTT. Translated, it gives CASSLLSQGGQPQHF. V is TRBV5-6 and J is TRBJ1-5; possible D gene TRBD1, 5 bases. CDR1 SGHDT and CDR2 YYEEEE come from the germline V gene. Trimming took 1 base from V and 7 from J, leaving 15 bases between them. This CDR3 has 15 amino acids.

Only a few counts were recorded for this clonotype. The chain couples TRBV2 to TRBJ2-1; weak D call: TRBD1 (6 bases). CDR3 length equals 13 residues. Per germline, CDR1 SNHLY and CDR2 FYNNEI. Trimming removed 3 bases at V and 8 bases at J, with 11 bases between. The CDR3 here is CASSEGAGDEQFF. The CDR3 DNA reads TGTGCCAGCAGTGAGGGGGCGGGTGATGAGCAGTTCTTC.

In its sample, this clonotype was seen many times. The rearrangement links TRBV7-8 to TRBJ2-3, with 8 bases identical to TRBD2. The germline CDR1 and CDR2 sequences are SGHVS and FQNEAQ. The CDR3 is 14 residues long. The trim removed 11 bases at V and 7 bases at J, leaving 14 bases unmatched. The CDR3 bases are TGTGCCCGCCGGACTAGCTACCCCACCAATACGCAGTATTTT. Translation gives CARRTSYPTNTQYF.

V gene TRBV20-1 combines with J gene TRBJ2-5, with D perhaps TRBD1 or TRBD2 (5 bases each). Trimming left V 6 bases short and J 2 bases short, with 16 bases between. CDR1 and CDR2 from the germline V gene are DFQATT and SNEGSKA (reference sequence). The CDR3 runs to 14 residues. The CDR3 coding sequence is TGCAGTGCCTTGGGACGGACTGGGCAAGAGACCCAGTACTTC. It encodes CSALGRTGQETQYF.

This clonotype was picked up many times. The chain has TRBV29-1 and TRBJ1-3; D may be TRBD1 (5 bases). Germline assignment: CDR1 SQVTM and CDR2 ANQGSEA. This CDR3 is 13 amino acids long. Trimming removed 8 bases from V and 4 bases from J, with 15 bases in between. DNA for the CDR3: TGCAGCACTCGGGGTAGGGACGGAAACACCATATATTTT. It translates to CSTRGRDGNTIYF.

This clonotype was seen many times. This chain links TRBV7-9 with TRBJ2-1; D could derive from TRBD1 or TRBD2 (5 bases each). Germline lookup yields CDR1 SEHNR and CDR2 FQNEAQ (reference sequence). The CDR3 is 16 residues long. V was cut by 5 bases and J by 2 bases, with 16 bases left in between. CDR3 sequence (DNA): TGTGCCAGCAGCCCTACGAGGGGCCCTACCTACAATGAGCAGTTCTTC. Protein: CASSPTRGPTYNEQFF.

J is TRBJ2-5 and V is TRBV5-4, with TRBD1 matching 8 bases. CDR1 SGHNT and CDR2 YYREEE come from the germline V gene (reference sequence). The trim removed 4 bases at V and 4 bases at J, leaving 0 bases unmatched. The CDR3 runs to 12 residues. Written as DNA, the CDR3 is TGTGCCAGCAGCGACAGGGGAGAGACCCAGTACTTC. It codes for CASSDRGETQYF.

The gene calls are TRBV2 and TRBJ1-1, with 9 bases identical to TRBD1. Per the germline V gene, CDR1 is SNHLY and CDR2 is FYNNEI. V gave up 5 bases and J gave up 4 bases; unmatched junction bases: 11. CDR3 length equals 16 residues. This CDR3 is CASSPQSGTGLTEAFF. Here the CDR3 DNA reads TGTGCCAGCAGTCCCCAATCCGGGACAGGGCTCACTGAAGCTTTCTTT.

This clonotype was observed a handful of times. The gene calls are TRBV20-1 and TRBJ2-3; 7 bases are a match to TRBD2. This CDR3 has 14 amino acids. CDR1 and CDR2 from the germline V gene are DFQATT and SNEGSKA (reference sequence). The CDR3 DNA reads TGCAGAACCGCCAGCGGGAACGGTGGGGATACGCAGTATTTT. Encoded protein: CRTASGNGGDTQYF.

This clonotype occurred many times. This chain uses TRBV29-1 with TRBJ2-7, with D hard to call. With 5 bases removed from V and 4 bases from J, the gap between germline ends came to 15 bases. Germline V gene lookup returns CDR1 SQVTM and CDR2 ANQGSEA. The CDR3 extends over 13 amino acids. This CDR3 is CSVWYSQAYEQYF. The CDR3 bases are TGCAGCGTTTGGTACAGTCAGGCTTACGAGCAGTACTTC.

Ten or more counts support this clonotype. The chain combines TRBV20-1 with TRBJ2-3; no definite D call. Germline V gives CDR1 DFQATT, CDR2 SNEGSKA (reference sequence). The CDR3 sequence is 15 residues long. The V gene lost 6 bases and the J gene lost 1 base, with 17 bases spanning the gap. The CDR3: CSAIILISGTDTQYF. Written as DNA, the CDR3 is TGCAGTGCGATAATACTGATATCGGGCACAGATACGCAGTATTTT.

Ten or more counts support this clonotype. The genes are TRBV28 and TRBJ2-6; no clear D gene. V lost 5 bases to trimming and J lost 0 bases, with 20 bases between them. CDR1 MDHEN and CDR2 SYDVKM come from the germline V gene. The CDR3 runs 19 residues. CDR3 loop: CASSPRARESNSGANVLTF. In nucleotides, the CDR3 is TGTGCCAGCAGTCCTAGGGCTCGCGAATCGAACTCTGGGGCCAACGTCCTGACTTTC.

At least ten counts were recorded for this clonotype. The junction shows a germline mismatch at one end, possibly a read error. Here the CDR3 DNA reads TGTGCCAGCAGATTAGGCGCAGGGGGAAACATTCAGTACTTC. Residues: CASRLGAGGNIQYF. The chain has TRBV12-3 or TRBV12-4 and TRBJ2-4; 7 bases line up with TRBD1. This CDR3 contains 14 residues.

This clonotype was found a few times. This sequence joins TRBV15 and TRBJ2-1; 8 bases map to TRBD2. The germline V gene has CDR1 LNHNV and CDR2 YYDKDF (reference sequence). This CDR3 has 15 amino acids. V trimming: 2 bases; J trimming: 4 bases; junction bases outside the gene matches: 4. The CDR3 sequence is CATSRIAGPYNEQFF. The DNA for the CDR3 is TGTGCCACCAGCAGAATAGCGGGGCCATACAATGAGCAGTTCTTC.

This clonotype has ten or more counts. The chain links TRBV7-2 to TRBJ2-2; D gene ambiguous. Trimming removed 0 bases at V and 0 bases at J, with 8 bases between. The CDR3 has 16 amino acids. In germline, CDR1 is SGHTA, CDR2 FQGNSA. In DNA form, the CDR3 reads TGTGCCAGCAGCTTAGCGGGCATCGCGAACACCGGGGAGCTGTTTTTT. As protein: CASSLAGIANTGELFF.

The sample holds many counts of this clonotype. J is TRBJ2-7 and V is TRBV10-3; 10 positions match TRBD1. Unmatched junction bases numbered 7, after V lost 0 bases and J lost 5 bases. The germline V gene encodes CDR1 ENHRY and CDR2 SYGVKD. This CDR3 is built from 16 residues. CDR3 sequence: CAISESRDRGGHEQYF. The CDR3 DNA sequence: TGTGCCATCAGTGAGTCCCGGGACAGGGGTGGCCACGAGCAGTACTTC.

This clonotype was detected many times. V and J are TRBV9 and TRBJ2-1; 9 bases agree with TRBD1. Unmatched junction bases numbered 8, after V lost 2 bases and J lost 5 bases. CDR3 length: 16 amino acids. Germline V gives CDR1 SGDLS, CDR2 YYNGEE. The CDR3 is CASSVTGTGFDNEQFF. DNA for the CDR3: TGTGCCAGCAGCGTTACCGGGACAGGGTTCGACAATGAGCAGTTCTTC. Looking up the rest from reference TRBV9 and TRBJ2-1 gives the full variable domain: DSGVTQTPKHLITATGQRVTLRCSPRSGDLSVYWYQQSLDQGLQFLIQYYNGEERAKGNILERFSAQQFPDLHSELNLSSLELGDSALYFCASSVTGTGFDNEQFFGPGTRLTVL.

The table lists this clonotype with many counts. The chain combines TRBV5-5 with TRBJ2-1; 7 bases map to TRBD2. The CDR3 runs to 16 residues. Germline V gene sequence: CDR1 SGHKS, CDR2 YYEKEE (reference sequence). V shed 1 base and J 0 bases; nucleotides not matched to a gene: 4. In DNA form, the CDR3 reads TGTGCCAGCAGCTTGCGTCGGACTAGCTCCTACAATGAGCAGTTCTTC. This sequence encodes CASSLRRTSSYNEQFF.

This chain joins TRBV20-1 and TRBJ2-5, with D possibly being TRBD1 (5 bases). Trimming took off 8 bases at V and 4 bases at J, with 14 bases between the two ends. The CDR3 is 12 amino acids. CDR1 is DFQATT and CDR2 is SNEGSKA in the germline V gene (reference sequence). CDR3 amino acids: CSLGFRGETQYF. Written as DNA, the CDR3 is TGCAGTCTAGGGTTTAGGGGAGAGACCCAGTACTTC.